This T cell receptor beta chain was documented in a study of Graves' ophthalmopathy and Graves' hyperthyroidism. General study points: Discriminating ophthalmopathy from stable hyperthyroidism, a 13-signature model attained a sensitivity of approximately 90% and a specificity of almost 83%. Thyroid clonotypes that were expanded above 0.001 frequency mostly also appeared in blood.

Trimming removed 2 bases from V and 2 bases from J, with 9 bases in between. CDR3 length equals 14 residues. Germline CDR1 reads ENHRY; CDR2 reads SYGVKD. Using RNA transcripts, the TCR beta CDR3 regions were amplified. HTBI-primed first-round RT-PCR preceded second-round multiplex PCR. TCRdb passed the multiplex PCR reads through MiXCR, listing each CDR3 protein once. Of about 230,000 distinct CDR3 sequences listed, around 50% are singletons. Certain patients were not enrolled. These were patients with other autoimmune diseases, uncontrolled infections, pregnancy or lactation. PBMCs were isolated from an approximately 10 ml sample of fresh peripheral blood. This clonotype was detected a few times. Its target is not known.

The clonotype originates from an adult man with Graves' ophthalmopathy. The chain employs TRBV10-3 and TRBJ1-1; no clear D. The sample was peripheral blood. The CDR3 protein is CAISEAGFNTEAFF. The CDR3 DNA is TGTGCCATCAGTGAGGCAGGTTTCAACACTGAAGCTTTCTTT.